This TCR beta chain derives from a study of cytomegalovirus exposure and HLA in healthy donors. Study-wide points: Cytomegalovirus status was reportedly diagnosed by the classifier with high sensitivity and specificity. Rare TCR sequences dominated, though some public TCRs recurred in many donors. Researchers reported that a few CMV-associated chains were confirmed in vitro as CMV antigen-specific. TCR beta chains numbering some 160 were designated cytomegalovirus-associated.

On this clone: Antigen unknown.

Clones were read by immunoSEQ multiplex PCR, and TCRdb kept only the in-frame ones, dropping some. This table has about 160,000 clones, approximately 87% appearing once. This sequence was found in a woman in her twenties or thirties in good health and CMV-seronegative. The material sequenced was PBMCs.

The CDR3 loop reads CASSLGGSYNEQFF. CDR3 coding DNA: TGTGCCAGCAGCTTGGGGGGCTCCTACAATGAGCAGTTCTTC. The chain has TRBV7-3 and TRBJ2-1; D is perhaps TRBD2 (6 bases). V was cut by 3 bases and J by 0 bases, with 6 bases left in between. The germline gives CDR1 SGHTA, CDR2 FQGTGA. This CDR3 has 14 residues.